This T cell receptor beta chain was sequenced in a study of OX40 agonist ivuxolimab in advanced cancers. CDR1 and CDR2 from the germline V gene are MNHNS and SASEGT. This CDR3 has 17 amino acids. V lost 1 base to trimming and J lost 0 bases, with 10 bases between them. The sampling schedule covered blood at baseline, cycle 4 day 1, and cycle 7 day 1. Libraries were prepared by immunoSEQ multiplex PCR; TCRdb keeps only in-frame clonotypes and omits some of them. The sample has approximately 28,000 clones; less than 90% are singletons. The sample here was CD4+ or CD8+ T cells sorted from blood, taken in a trial of the OX40 agonist ivuxolimab. The genes are TRBV6-1 and TRBJ2-6, with D maybe TRBD1 (5 bases). The sequence was obtained from an adult with an advanced solid tumor such as melanoma, head and neck, liver or kidney cancer. The CDR3 spells CASSEVTGPSGANVLTF. Here the CDR3 DNA reads TGTGCCAGCAGTGAAGTAACAGGACCCTCTGGGGCCAACGTCCTGACTTTC.